This is a list of T cell receptor beta chains from one sample in a study of OX40 agonist ivuxolimab in advanced cancers. Profiled with immunoSEQ multiplex PCR; TCRdb holds only in-frame clones, not every one. This table holds roughly 97,000 clones, roughly 89% found once. The specimen was CD4+ or CD8+ T cells sorted from blood, collected in a trial of the OX40 agonist ivuxolimab. The receptor source for this set is an adult with an advanced solid tumor such as melanoma, head and neck, liver or kidney cancer. Both conserved end residues are part of each CDR3. A D gene is named only where the DNA matches it firmly. Only part of the rows carry a size: once, few, many, or a class if the clone is expanded.

V gene: TRBV11-2; J gene: TRBJ2-4; clone size: once; D gene: TRBD1; CDR3 DNA: TGTGCCAGCAGCTTAACATTTCGAGGGACAGGGATGGCAGCGAACATTCAGTACTTC; CDR3 protein: CASSLTFRGTGMAANIQYF
V gene: TRBV6-5; J gene: TRBJ1-1; clone size: .; D gene: TRBD1; CDR3 DNA: TGTGCCAGCAGTTACAGGGGGCGCGGCACTGAAGCTTTCTTT; CDR3 protein: CASSYRGRGTEAFF
V gene: TRBV14; J gene: TRBJ1-4; clone size: .; D gene: TRBD1; CDR3 DNA: TGTGCCAGCAGCCAGAGGACAGGGGGCCGGGAAAAACTGTTTTTT; CDR3 protein: CASSQRTGGREKLFF
V gene: TRBV7-9; J gene: TRBJ1-3; clone size: .; D gene: TRBD1; CDR3 DNA: TGTGCCAGCAGCGGTGACAGGGGGCCCTACGCCTCTGGAAACACCATATATTTT; CDR3 protein: CASSGDRGPYASGNTIYF
V gene: TRBV2; J gene: TRBJ2-6; clone size: .; D gene: .; CDR3 DNA: TGTGCCAGCTCGGGAGTTGGGGCCAACGTCCTGACTTTC; CDR3 protein: CASSGVGANVLTF
V gene: TRBV27; J gene: TRBJ2-7; clone size: .; D gene: TRBD1; CDR3 DNA: TGTGCCAGCAGTTTATCCCCGGGCAGGGGGCTCCACGAGCAGTACTTC; CDR3 protein: CASSLSPGRGLHEQYF
V gene: TRBV7-8; J gene: TRBJ2-7; clone size: .; D gene: .; CDR3 DNA: TGTGCCAGCAGCTTCCAGGGGTACGAGCAGTACTTC; CDR3 protein: CASSFQGYEQYF
V gene: TRBV27; J gene: TRBJ1-1; clone size: .; D gene: .; CDR3 DNA: TGTGCCAGCAGTTTACGGCCAGGGGATCGCACTGAAGCTTTCTTT; CDR3 protein: CASSLRPGDRTEAFF
V gene: TRBV6-1; J gene: TRBJ2-1; clone size: .; D gene: TRBD2; CDR3 DNA: TGTGCCAGCAGTGAGCTTAACTTCGGGACTAGCAATGAGCAGTTCTTC; CDR3 protein: CASSELNFGTSNEQFF
V gene: TRBV6-1; J gene: TRBJ1-1; clone size: .; D gene: .; CDR3 DNA: TGTGCCAGCAGTGAACGCGGGGTAAACACTGAAGCTTTCTTT; CDR3 protein: CASSERGVNTEAFF
V gene: TRBV5-1; J gene: TRBJ1-1; clone size: .; D gene: .; CDR3 DNA: TGCGCCAGCAGCTTGGATGGACAGCCGGGCACTGAAGCTTTCTTT; CDR3 protein: CASSLDGQPGTEAFF
V gene: TRBV10-2; J gene: TRBJ1-6; clone size: .; D gene: .; CDR3 DNA: TGCGCCAGCACCCGGGACCCTAATTCACCCCTCCACTTT; CDR3 protein: CASTRDPNSPLHF
V gene: TRBV11-2; J gene: TRBJ1-4; clone size: .; D gene: .; CDR3 DNA: TGTGCCAGCAGCTTTGGAGTGACTAATGAAAAACTGTTTTTT; CDR3 protein: CASSFGVTNEKLFF
V gene: TRBV7-2; J gene: TRBJ1-6; clone size: .; D gene: TRBD1; CDR3 DNA: TGTGCCAGCGGTCAGGGGGCGGTGAATTCACCCCTCCACTTT; CDR3 protein: CASGQGAVNSPLHF
V gene: TRBV6-6; J gene: TRBJ2-2; clone size: .; D gene: .; CDR3 DNA: TGTGCCAGCAGTTACCAGGGGCAGGGATGGGCCGGGGAGCTGTTTTTT; CDR3 protein: CASSYQGQGWAGELFF
V gene: TRBV5-1; J gene: TRBJ2-1; clone size: .; D gene: TRBD1; CDR3 DNA: TGCGCCAGCAGCTTGGGGGACAGGGGAAATGAGCAGTTCTTC; CDR3 protein: CASSLGDRGNEQFF
V gene: TRBV5-5; J gene: TRBJ1-4; clone size: .; D gene: .; CDR3 DNA: TGTGCCAGCAGCTCACAGGGCTTCAATGAAAAACTGTTTTTT; CDR3 protein: CASSSQGFNEKLFF
V gene: TRBV28; J gene: TRBJ2-5; clone size: .; D gene: TRBD1; CDR3 DNA: TGTGCCAGCAGTTCCCGGGACAGGGGCTTAAAAGAGACCCAGTACTTC; CDR3 protein: CASSSRDRGLKETQYF
V gene: TRBV5-6; J gene: TRBJ1-1; clone size: .; D gene: .; CDR3 DNA: TGTGCCAGCAGCTTGGTTGGAGGCCTGAACACTGAAGCTTTCTTT; CDR3 protein: CASSLVGGLNTEAFF
V gene: TRBV12-5; J gene: TRBJ1-3; clone size: .; D gene: .; CDR3 DNA: TGTGCTAGTGGCGCCCCTTTCGGAAGCTACTCTGGAAACACCATATATTTT; CDR3 protein: CASGAPFGSYSGNTIYF
V gene: TRBV7-2; J gene: TRBJ1-1; clone size: .; D gene: .; CDR3 DNA: TGTGCCAGCAGCTTAGCTGTCATTAACACTGAAGCTTTCTTT; CDR3 protein: CASSLAVINTEAFF
V gene: TRBV5-6; J gene: TRBJ1-6; clone size: once; D gene: .; CDR3 DNA: TGTGCCAGCAGCTTGAGGACGCCGCCCCTCCACTTT; CDR3 protein: CASSLRTPPLHF
V gene: TRBV6-5; J gene: TRBJ2-7; clone size: .; D gene: TRBD2; CDR3 DNA: TGTGCCAGCAGTCCCGGGGGAGGGGACTCCTACGAGCAGTACTTC; CDR3 protein: CASSPGGGDSYEQYF
V gene: TRBV4-3; J gene: TRBJ2-7; clone size: .; D gene: .; CDR3 DNA: TGCGCCAGCAGCCAAGACAGGAGGAGCCTATACGAGCAGTACTTC; CDR3 protein: CASSQDRRSLYEQYF
V gene: TRBV30; J gene: TRBJ1-5; clone size: .; D gene: .; CDR3 DNA: TGTGCCTGGAGTGTGGAGGGGAGGCAGCCCCAGCATTTT; CDR3 protein: CAWSVEGRQPQHF
V gene: TRBV28; J gene: TRBJ2-7; clone size: .; D gene: .; CDR3 DNA: TGTGCCAGCAGTTCCTTTCGACAGGCCCACAATTACGAGCAGTACTTC; CDR3 protein: CASSSFRQAHNYEQYF
V gene: TRBV4-2; J gene: TRBJ2-2; clone size: .; D gene: TRBD1; CDR3 DNA: TGTGCCAGCAGCGACAGGGCGTACACCGGGGAGCTGTTTTTT; CDR3 protein: CASSDRAYTGELFF